One and the same sample provided the 28 T cell receptor beta chains below, sequenced in a study of identical twins. TCRdb passed the 5' RACE reads through MiXCR, listing each CDR3 protein once. The sample yields 400,000 to 550,000 distinct CDR3 sequences, less than 25% seen once. The sample was also linked to a second study, of T cells expressing NK-cell markers.

Sequencing input: CD4+ T cells sorted from blood. Source of these receptors: a young woman in good health.

This chain uses TRBV20-1 with TRBJ2-5, with TRBD1 matching 9 bases. J gave up 5 bases and V 5 bases, and 3 bases lay outside the gene matches. Looked up from germline, CDR1 is DFQATT and CDR2 is SNEGSKA (reference sequence). This CDR3 region has 12 residues. The CDR3 here is CSAGQGQETQYF. The CDR3, as DNA: TGCAGTGCTGGACAGGGGCAGGAGACCCAGTACTTC.

This clonotype was observed a handful of times. CDR3 loop: CASTPRDNQPQHF. The CDR3 DNA is TGTGCCAGCACCCCCAGGGACAATCAGCCCCAGCATTTT. This chain links TRBV12-3 or TRBV12-4 with TRBJ1-5, with TRBD1 as a possible D gene (5 bases). V was pared by 7 bases and J by 3 bases, with 10 bases between. The CDR3 has 13 residues.

The CDR3 here is CASSLGGRDTGELFF. In nucleotides, the CDR3 is TGCGCCAGCAGCTTGGGGGGCAGGGACACCGGGGAGCTGTTTTTT. The V and J genes are TRBV5-1 and TRBJ2-2; D is possibly TRBD1 (5 bases). The CDR3 loop spans 15 amino acids. Germline assignment: CDR1 SGHRS and CDR2 YFSETQ. Trimming left V 0 bases short and J 3 bases short, with 9 bases between.

This clonotype was seen only a few times. The chain combines TRBV7-2 with TRBJ2-1; 10 nucleotides line up with TRBD2. V trimming: 1 base; J trimming: 8 bases; junction bases outside the gene matches: 8. This CDR3 region has 16 residues. In germline, CDR1 is SGHTA, CDR2 FQGNSA. The CDR3 here is CASSLGSGRARYEQFF. CDR3 nucleotides: TGTGCCAGCAGCTTAGGGAGCGGGAGGGCCAGGTATGAGCAGTTCTTC.

In this sample, this clonotype turned up many times. V usage is TRBV20-1 and J usage is TRBJ2-1; 10 nucleotides agree with TRBD2. J gave up 7 bases and V 3 bases, and 12 bases lay outside the gene matches. The CDR3 totals 16 residues. Germline V gene data show CDR1 as DFQATT and CDR2 as SNEGSKA (reference sequence). Here the CDR3 reads CSARELAGGPGNEQFF. The CDR3 region has the DNA TGCAGTGCTAGGGAATTAGCGGGGGGCCCAGGGAATGAGCAGTTCTTC.

This clonotype was recorded a few times. The chain has TRBV15 and TRBJ2-3; maybe TRBD2 (6 bases). CDR1 is LNHNV and CDR2 is YYDKDF in the germline V gene (reference sequence). V lost 8 bases and J lost 0, with 12 bases in between. This CDR3 spans 14 amino acids. The CDR3 nucleotides read TGTGCCACCCGGGCAGGAGGGAGCACAGATACGCAGTATTTT. Encoded protein: CATRAGGSTDTQYF.

V is TRBV3-1 and J is TRBJ1-2; possibly TRBD1 for D (5 bases). The V gene lost 4 bases and the J gene lost 7 bases, with 16 bases spanning the gap. Germline loops: CDR1 LGHDT, CDR2 YNNKEL (reference sequence). The CDR3 loop spans 14 amino acids. CDR3 residues: CASSLGAQGVGYTF. Here the CDR3 DNA reads TGTGCCAGCAGCCTCGGCGCCCAAGGGGTTGGCTACACCTTC.

CDR3 bases: TGTGCCTGGGGGGGGGGGACTGAAGCTTTCTTT. It encodes CAWGGGTEAFF. The gene calls are TRBV30 and TRBJ1-1; weak D call: TRBD1 (5 bases). Deletions cut 5 bases from V and 5 bases from J, with 9 bases between. From germline, CDR1 is GTSNPN and CDR2 SVGIG (reference sequence). The CDR3 sequence is 11 residues long.

The chain carries TRBV5-1 and TRBJ2-7, with 9 bases matching TRBD1. The length of the CDR3 is 15 residues. CDR1 and CDR2 (germline): SGHRS, YFSETQ. Unmatched junction bases numbered 5, after V lost 4 bases and J lost 0 bases. The CDR3 protein is CASSRRDRDSYEQYF. The CDR3 DNA follows: TGCGCCAGCAGCCGCCGGGACAGGGACTCCTACGAGCAGTACTTC. The full variable domain, in which reference TRBV5-1 and TRBJ2-7 provide the parts outside the CDR3, is KAGVTQTPRYLIKTRGQQVTLSCSPISGHRSVSWYQQTPGQGLQFLFEYFSETQRNKGNFPGRFSGRQFSNSRSEMNVSTLELGDSALYLCASSRRDRDSYEQYFGPGTRLTVT.

In its sample, this clonotype was seen a few times. V gene TRBV27 combines with J gene TRBJ1-4; D unresolved. Trimming shortened V by 5 bases and J by 7 bases, and 17 bases separated the two germline ends. This CDR3 has 15 amino acids. CDR1 and CDR2 (germline): MNHEY, SMNVEV (reference sequence). CDR3 bases: TGTGCCAGCAGTCCCCGGGGTCTGTGGGGTGAAAAACTGTTTTTT. Its translation is CASSPRGLWGEKLFF.

The chain recombines TRBV5-1 with TRBJ1-3, with a possible D match to TRBD1 (5 bases). The CDR3 has 16 amino acids. The germline V and J ends were trimmed by 0 bases and 2 bases, with 12 bases remaining between them. The germline gives CDR1 SGHRS, CDR2 YFSETQ. In DNA, the CDR3 is TGCGCCAGCAGCTTGGAGCGGACAAGCGCTGGAAACACCATATATTTT. Translating it yields CASSLERTSAGNTIYF.

This chain uses TRBV2 with TRBJ2-7; D is tentatively TRBD1 or TRBD2 (5 bases each). CDR3 length: 15 amino acids. V lost 3 bases and J 3 bases, leaving 15 bases between the germline ends. Looked up from germline, CDR1 is SNHLY and CDR2 is FYNNEI. In DNA, the CDR3 is TGTGCCAGCAGTGAGGGACCTCCCCCGAACTACGAGCAGTACTTC. Its protein product is CASSEGPPPNYEQYF.

J is TRBJ2-3 and V is TRBV5-1; the D gene is possibly TRBD1 (5 bases). The CDR3 spans 12 residues. V was clipped by 5 bases and J by 7 bases, with 11 bases between them. The germline gives CDR1 SGHRS, CDR2 YFSETQ. This CDR3 reads CASSQDTYTQYF. CDR3 DNA sequence: TGCGCCAGCAGTCAGGACACCTATACGCAGTATTTT.

In this sample, this clonotype turned up a few times. The rearrangement uses TRBV7-2 and TRBJ2-7, with 10 bases matching TRBD1. J gave up 9 bases and V 4 bases, and 12 bases lay outside the gene matches. This CDR3 contains 15 residues. The V gene's germline CDR1 is SGHTA and CDR2 FQGNSA. CDR3 in DNA: TGTGCCAGCAGCTCGGGACAGGGGAGGAGTACGGGGCAGTACTTC. It encodes CASSSGQGRSTGQYF.

This clonotype was observed a few times. The junction and the germline gene differ at one end; a read error may be behind it. The genes are TRBV5-5 and TRBJ2-5; D gene unclear. The germline gives CDR1 SGHKS, CDR2 YYEKEE (reference sequence). This CDR3 is built from 11 residues. The CDR3 is CASSLPGPGHF. The CDR3, as DNA: TGTGCCAGCAGCTTACCGGGCCCCGGCCACTTC.

This clonotype was counted a few times. The chain uses TRBV30 and TRBJ1-2, with a weak D call TRBD1 (5 bases). The germline V gene has CDR1 GTSNPN and CDR2 SVGIG (reference sequence). Trimming took off 0 bases at V and 7 bases at J, with 9 bases between the two ends. This CDR3 is 12 amino acids long. The CDR3 nucleotides are TGTGCCTGGAGTGTCGCCGGGGGTGGCTACACCTTC. This gives the protein CAWSVAGGGYTF.

V and J are TRBV12-2 and TRBJ2-3; the D segment call TRBD2 is taken from the table without a DNA check. TRBV12-2 is tagged as a pseudogene. This CDR3 has 16 residues. As DNA, the CDR3 is TGTGCAAGTCGCTTAGCGCCGGGGGGAGGGACAGATACGCAGTATTTT. As protein: CASRLAPGGGTDTQYF.

The gene calls are TRBV6-1 and TRBJ1-1; D call uncertain. Germline V gene lookup returns CDR1 MNHNS and CDR2 SASEGT. V was cut by 6 bases and J by 3 bases, with 17 bases left in between. The CDR3 consists of 15 residues. CDR3 protein: CASSRTGRAYTEAFF. As DNA, the CDR3 is TGTGCCAGCAGCCGGACCGGCCGGGCCTACACTGAAGCTTTCTTT.

This clonotype was found a few times. V usage is TRBV7-2 and J usage is TRBJ2-3; 8 nucleotides match TRBD2. This CDR3 is 16 amino acids long. The junction had 3 bases not matched to a gene; V was cut back by 1 base and J by 0 bases. Looked up from germline, CDR1 is SGHTA and CDR2 is FQGNSA. DNA for the CDR3: TGTGCCAGCAGCTTAGTACTAGCGGTTAGCACAGATACGCAGTATTTT. Encoded protein: CASSLVLAVSTDTQYF.

The chain couples TRBV20-1 to TRBJ1-2; possibly TRBD1 for D (6 bases). The V gene's germline CDR1 is DFQATT and CDR2 SNEGSKA (reference sequence). V was pared by 7 bases and J by 0 bases, with 15 bases between. This CDR3 has 14 residues. CDR3 sequence: CSVEGGRTNYGYTF. CDR3 DNA: TGCAGTGTTGAGGGGGGTAGGACTAACTATGGCTACACCTTC.

This clonotype was detected only a few times. The rearrangement joins TRBV20-1 to TRBJ2-1; D is uncertain. V shed 0 bases and J shed 3 bases, with 12 bases lying between them. Germline-derived CDR1 and CDR2 are DFQATT and SNEGSKA (reference sequence). The CDR3 sequence is 15 residues long. The CDR3 here is CSARDLIWSYNEQFF. For the CDR3, the DNA is TGCAGTGCTAGAGATTTAATATGGAGCTACAATGAGCAGTTCTTC.

V gene TRBV6-5 combines with J gene TRBJ2-3; a possible D gene is TRBD2 (6 bases). This CDR3 has 16 residues. CDR1 is MNHEY, CDR2 SVGAGI, per germline. V was clipped by 0 bases and J by 1 base, with 11 bases between them. The CDR3 here is CASSYSGSRGTDTQYF. CDR3 nucleotides: TGTGCCAGCAGTTACTCCGGGAGCAGGGGCACAGATACGCAGTATTTT.

This chain links TRBV5-1 with TRBJ2-3, with TRBD1 as a possible D gene (6 bases). The CDR3 has 15 amino acids. The V end lost 7 bases, the J end lost 0 bases, and 15 bases lay between the germline ends. Germline V gene lookup returns CDR1 SGHRS and CDR2 YFSETQ. CDR3 residues: CASAVGGASTDTQYF. CDR3 in DNA: TGCGCCAGCGCGGTAGGGGGAGCTAGCACAGATACGCAGTATTTT.

This rearrangement joins TRBV10-3 to TRBJ1-1; the D gene is possibly TRBD1 (5 bases). CDR3 length equals 14 residues. Trimming took 0 bases from V and 7 from J, leaving 12 bases between them. Germline CDR1 ENHRY, CDR2 SYGVKD. CDR3 nucleotides: TGTGCCATCAGTGAGTCTGGGGGAAAACGTGAAGCTTTCTTT. Translated: CAISESGGKREAFF.

This clonotype was found many times. The chain combines TRBV20-1 with TRBJ1-1, with 7 bases that match TRBD1. V shed 5 bases, J shed 6 bases, and the junction held 12 bases outside the gene matches. CDR1 is DFQATT, CDR2 SNEGSKA, per germline (reference sequence). The CDR3 loop spans 14 amino acids. The CDR3 coding sequence is TGCAGTGCTTCTCAGGGGGGTAGATTCGCTGAAGCTTTCTTT. Encoded protein: CSASQGGRFAEAFF.

This clonotype was picked up a small number of times. The chain has TRBV27 and TRBJ1-5; possibly TRBD1 for D (5 bases). Trimming took off 3 bases at V and 7 bases at J, with 10 bases between the two ends. Looked up from germline, CDR1 is MNHEY and CDR2 is SMNVEV (reference sequence). The CDR3 sequence is 13 residues long. CDR3 amino acids: CASSFIQGQPQHF. CDR3 DNA sequence: TGTGCCAGCAGTTTCATCCAGGGCCAGCCCCAGCATTTT.

This clonotype was seen only a few times. The gene calls are TRBV9 and TRBJ1-6; 9 nucleotides agree with TRBD1. Germline-derived CDR1 and CDR2 are SGDLS and YYNGEE. The V gene end was trimmed by 4 bases and the J gene end by 6 bases; junction bases not matched to a gene: 8. CDR3 length: 16 residues. This chain's CDR3 is CASSLGQGRGNSPLHF. The DNA of the CDR3 is TGTGCCAGCAGCCTGGGACAGGGTAGGGGTAATTCACCCCTCCACTTT. The full variable domain, in which reference TRBV9 and TRBJ1-6 provide the parts outside the CDR3, is DSGVTQTPKHLITATGQRVTLRCSPRSGDLSVYWYQQSLDQGLQFLIQYYNGEERAKGNILERFSAQQFPDLHSELNLSSLELGDSALYFCASSLGQGRGNSPLHFGNGTRLTVT.

V is TRBV27 and J is TRBJ2-6; D ambiguous. Germline lookup yields CDR1 MNHEY and CDR2 SMNVEV (reference sequence). This CDR3 region has 15 residues. V was clipped by 5 bases and J by 1 base, with 9 bases between them. The CDR3 here is CASSPSPSGANVLTF. In DNA form, the CDR3 reads TGTGCCAGCAGTCCCAGTCCTTCTGGGGCCAACGTCCTGACTTTC.